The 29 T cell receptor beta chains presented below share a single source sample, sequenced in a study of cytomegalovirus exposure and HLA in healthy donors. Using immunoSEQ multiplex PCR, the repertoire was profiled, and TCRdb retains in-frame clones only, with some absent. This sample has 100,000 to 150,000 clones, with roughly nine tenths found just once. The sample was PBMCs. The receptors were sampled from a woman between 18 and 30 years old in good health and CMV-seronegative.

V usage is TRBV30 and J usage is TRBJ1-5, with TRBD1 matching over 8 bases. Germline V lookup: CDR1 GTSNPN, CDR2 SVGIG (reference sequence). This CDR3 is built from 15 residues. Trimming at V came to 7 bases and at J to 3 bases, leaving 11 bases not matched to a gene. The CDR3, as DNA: TGTGCCTTCAACCGGGACAGGACGTCCAATCAGCCCCAGCATTTT. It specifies CAFNRDRTSNQPQHF.

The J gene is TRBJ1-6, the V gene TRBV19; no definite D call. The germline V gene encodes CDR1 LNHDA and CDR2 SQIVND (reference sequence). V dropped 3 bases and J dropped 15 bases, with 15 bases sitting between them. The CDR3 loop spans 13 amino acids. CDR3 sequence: CASSILTGRHLHF. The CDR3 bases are TGTGCCAGTAGTATTTTAACGGGTCGGCACCTCCACTTT.

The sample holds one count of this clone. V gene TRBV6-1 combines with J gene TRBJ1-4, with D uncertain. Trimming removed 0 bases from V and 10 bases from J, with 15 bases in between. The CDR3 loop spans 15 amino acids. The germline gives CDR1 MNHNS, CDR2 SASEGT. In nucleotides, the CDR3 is TGTGCCAGCAGTGAAGCGCAATTGGCCCGCGGAAAACTGTTTTTT. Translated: CASSEAQLARGKLFF.

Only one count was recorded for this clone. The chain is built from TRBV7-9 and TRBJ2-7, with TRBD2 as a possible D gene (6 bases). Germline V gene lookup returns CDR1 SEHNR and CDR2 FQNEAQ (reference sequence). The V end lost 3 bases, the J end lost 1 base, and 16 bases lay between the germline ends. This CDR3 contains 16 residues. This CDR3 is CASSFGRDTPSYEQYF. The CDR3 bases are TGTGCCAGCAGCTTCGGGCGGGATACTCCTTCCTACGAGCAGTACTTC.

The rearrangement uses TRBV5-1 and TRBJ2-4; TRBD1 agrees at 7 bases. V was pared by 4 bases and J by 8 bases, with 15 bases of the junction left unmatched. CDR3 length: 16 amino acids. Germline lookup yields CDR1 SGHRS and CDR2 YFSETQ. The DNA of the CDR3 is TGCGCCAGCAGCCTGAACAGGGGCCCCGAGAGGGACATTCAGTACTTC. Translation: CASSLNRGPERDIQYF.

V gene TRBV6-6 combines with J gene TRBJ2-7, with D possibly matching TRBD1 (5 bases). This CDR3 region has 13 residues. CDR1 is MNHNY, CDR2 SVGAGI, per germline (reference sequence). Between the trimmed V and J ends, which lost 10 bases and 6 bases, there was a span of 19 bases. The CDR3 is CATSKSGFGEQYV. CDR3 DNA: TGTGCCACCTCGAAGTCAGGGTTTGGCGAGCAGTACGTC.

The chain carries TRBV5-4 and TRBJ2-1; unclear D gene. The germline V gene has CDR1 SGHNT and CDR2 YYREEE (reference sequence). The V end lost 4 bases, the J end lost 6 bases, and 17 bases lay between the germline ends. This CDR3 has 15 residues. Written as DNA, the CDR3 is TGTGCCAGCAGCCTGGGGTGGCTAGGCATCAATGAGCAGTTCTTC. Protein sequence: CASSLGWLGINEQFF.

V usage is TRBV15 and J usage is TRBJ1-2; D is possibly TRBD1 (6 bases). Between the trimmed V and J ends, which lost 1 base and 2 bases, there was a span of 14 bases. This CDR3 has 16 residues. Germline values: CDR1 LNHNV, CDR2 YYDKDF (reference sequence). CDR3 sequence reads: CATSRVEQGWNYGYTF. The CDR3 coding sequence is TGTGCCACCAGCAGAGTGGAACAGGGATGGAACTATGGCTACACCTTC. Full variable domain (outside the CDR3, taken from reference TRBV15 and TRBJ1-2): DAMVIQNPRYQVTQFGKPVTLSCSQTLNHNVMYWYQQKSSQAPKLLFHYYDKDFNNEADTPDNFQSRRPNTSFCFLDIRSPGLGDTAMYLCATSRVEQGWNYGYTFGSGTRLTVV.

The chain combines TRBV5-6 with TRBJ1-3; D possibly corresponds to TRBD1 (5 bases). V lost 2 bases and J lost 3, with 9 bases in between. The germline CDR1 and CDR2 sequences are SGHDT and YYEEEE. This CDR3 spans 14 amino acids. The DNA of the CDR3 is TGTGCCAGCAGCTTACCAGGGTTTGGAAACACCATATATTTT. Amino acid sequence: CASSLPGFGNTIYF.

CDR3 nucleotides: TGTGCCAGCAGTGACCGGGATCAGGCCGGGGAGCTGTTTTTT. Its protein product is CASSDRDQAGELFF. The chain uses TRBV6-4 and TRBJ2-2; D is possibly TRBD2 (5 bases). From germline, CDR1 is MRHNA and CDR2 SNTAGT. V was shortened by 2 bases and J by 6 bases, with 10 bases between the two germline ends. The CDR3 extends over 14 amino acids.

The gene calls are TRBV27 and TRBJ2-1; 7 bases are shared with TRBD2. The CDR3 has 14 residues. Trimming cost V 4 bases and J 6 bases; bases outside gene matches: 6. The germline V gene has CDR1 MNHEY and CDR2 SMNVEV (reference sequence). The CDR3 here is CASSWEGPFNEQFF. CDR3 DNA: TGTGCCAGCAGTTGGGAGGGGCCCTTCAATGAGCAGTTCTTC.

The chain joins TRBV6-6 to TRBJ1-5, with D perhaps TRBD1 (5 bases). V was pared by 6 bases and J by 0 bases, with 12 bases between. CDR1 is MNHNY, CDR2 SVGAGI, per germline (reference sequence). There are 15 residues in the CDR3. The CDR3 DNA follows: TGTGCCAGCAGCTGGGGGGGATCTAGCAATCAGCCCCAGCATTTT. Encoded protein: CASSWGGSSNQPQHF.

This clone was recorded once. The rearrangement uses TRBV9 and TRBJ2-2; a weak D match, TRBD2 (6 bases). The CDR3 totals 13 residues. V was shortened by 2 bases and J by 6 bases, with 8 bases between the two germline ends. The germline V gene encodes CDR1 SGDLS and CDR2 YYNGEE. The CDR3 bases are TGTGCCAGCAGCGTGACTAGTGCCGGGGAGCTGTTTTTT. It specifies CASSVTSAGELFF.

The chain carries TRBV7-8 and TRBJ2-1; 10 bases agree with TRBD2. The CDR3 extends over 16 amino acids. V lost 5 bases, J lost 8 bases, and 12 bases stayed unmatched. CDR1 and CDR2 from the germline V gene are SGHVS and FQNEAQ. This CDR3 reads CASSQQPSGSRHEQFF. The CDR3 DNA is TGTGCCAGCAGCCAACAACCTAGCGGGAGTCGCCATGAGCAGTTCTTC. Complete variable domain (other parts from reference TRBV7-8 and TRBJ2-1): GAGVSQSPRYKVAKRGQDVALRCDPISGHVSLFWYQQALGQGPEFLTYFQNEAQLDKSGLPSDRFFAERPEGSVSTLKIQRTQQEDSAVYLCASSQQPSGSRHEQFFGPGTRLTVL.

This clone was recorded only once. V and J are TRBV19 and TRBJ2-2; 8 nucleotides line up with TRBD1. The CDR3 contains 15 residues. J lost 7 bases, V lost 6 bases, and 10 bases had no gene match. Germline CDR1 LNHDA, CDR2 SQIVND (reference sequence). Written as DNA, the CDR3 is TGTGCCAGTAGCAACCAGGGGGCGCAGGTCGGGGAGCTGTTTTTT. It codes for CASSNQGAQVGELFF.

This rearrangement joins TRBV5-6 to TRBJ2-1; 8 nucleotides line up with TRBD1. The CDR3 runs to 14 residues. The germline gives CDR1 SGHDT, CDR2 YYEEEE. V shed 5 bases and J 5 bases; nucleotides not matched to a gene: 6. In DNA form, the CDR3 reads TGTGCCAGCAGTAGCCAGGGGGCCCACAATGAGCAGTTCTTC. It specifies CASSSQGAHNEQFF.

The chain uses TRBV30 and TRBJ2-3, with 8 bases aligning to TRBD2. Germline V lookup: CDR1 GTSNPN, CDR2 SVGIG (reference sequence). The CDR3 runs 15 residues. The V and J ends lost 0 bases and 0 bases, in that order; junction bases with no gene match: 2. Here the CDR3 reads CAWSVSSGSTDTQYF. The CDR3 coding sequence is TGTGCCTGGAGTGTGTCTAGCGGGAGCACAGATACGCAGTATTTT.

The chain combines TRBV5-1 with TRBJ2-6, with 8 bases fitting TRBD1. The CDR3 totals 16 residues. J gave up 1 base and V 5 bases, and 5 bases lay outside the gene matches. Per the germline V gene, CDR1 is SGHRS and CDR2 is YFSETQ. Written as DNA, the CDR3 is TGCGCCAGCAGGCGGGACAGGCGGTCTGGGGCCAACGTCCTGACTTTC. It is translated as CASRRDRRSGANVLTF.

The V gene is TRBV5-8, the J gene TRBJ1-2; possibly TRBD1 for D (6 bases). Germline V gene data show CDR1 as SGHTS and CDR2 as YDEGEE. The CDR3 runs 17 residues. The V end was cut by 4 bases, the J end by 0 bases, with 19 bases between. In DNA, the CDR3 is TGTGCCAGCAGCCGAACACAGGGTTCGAGAACTAACTATGGCTACACCTTC. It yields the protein CASSRTQGSRTNYGYTF.

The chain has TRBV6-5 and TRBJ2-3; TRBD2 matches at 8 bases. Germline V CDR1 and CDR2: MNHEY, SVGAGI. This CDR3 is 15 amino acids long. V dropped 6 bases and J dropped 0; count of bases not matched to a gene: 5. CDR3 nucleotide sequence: TGTGCCAGCAGCTTTAGCGGGACGAGCACAGATACGCAGTATTTT. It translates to CASSFSGTSTDTQYF.

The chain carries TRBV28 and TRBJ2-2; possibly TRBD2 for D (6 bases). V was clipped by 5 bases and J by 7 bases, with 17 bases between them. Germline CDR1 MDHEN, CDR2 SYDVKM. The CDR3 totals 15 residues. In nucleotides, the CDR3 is TGTGCCAGCAGTCCGGGACTTGGGGGAGGCGGGGAGCTGTTTTTT. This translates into CASSPGLGGGGELFF.

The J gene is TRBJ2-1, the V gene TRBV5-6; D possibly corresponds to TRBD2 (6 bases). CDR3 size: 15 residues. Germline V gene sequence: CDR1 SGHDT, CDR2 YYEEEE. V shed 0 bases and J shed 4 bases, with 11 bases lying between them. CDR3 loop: CASSLATGEYNEQFF. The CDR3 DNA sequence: TGTGCCAGCAGCTTGGCGACGGGAGAATACAATGAGCAGTTCTTC. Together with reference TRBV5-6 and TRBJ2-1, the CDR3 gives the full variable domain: DAGVTQSPTHLIKTRGQQVTLRCSPKSGHDTVSWYQQALGQGPQFIFQYYEEEERQRGNFPDRFSGHQFPNYSSELNVNALLLGDSALYLCASSLATGEYNEQFFGPGTRLTVL.

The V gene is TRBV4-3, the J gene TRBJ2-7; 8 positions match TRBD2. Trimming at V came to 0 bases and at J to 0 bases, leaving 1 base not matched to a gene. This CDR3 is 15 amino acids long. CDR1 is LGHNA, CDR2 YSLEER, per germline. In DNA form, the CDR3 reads TGCGCCAGCAGCCAAGACGGGACTAGCTCCTACGAGCAGTACTTC. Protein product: CASSQDGTSSYEQYF.

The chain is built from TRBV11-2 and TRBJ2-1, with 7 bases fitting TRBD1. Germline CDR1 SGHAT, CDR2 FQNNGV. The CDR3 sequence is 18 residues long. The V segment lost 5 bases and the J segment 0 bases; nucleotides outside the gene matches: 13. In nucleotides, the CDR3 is TGTGCCAGCAGCCCTAGTGGGATAGGGGGCTCCTCCTACAATGAGCAGTTCTTC. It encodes CASSPSGIGGSSYNEQFF.

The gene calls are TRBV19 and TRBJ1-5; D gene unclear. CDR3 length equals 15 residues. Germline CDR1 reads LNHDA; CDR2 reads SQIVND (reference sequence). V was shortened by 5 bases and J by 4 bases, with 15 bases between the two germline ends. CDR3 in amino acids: CASSPGRQDNQPQHF. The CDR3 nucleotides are TGTGCCAGTAGTCCCGGTAGGCAGGATAATCAGCCCCAGCATTTT.

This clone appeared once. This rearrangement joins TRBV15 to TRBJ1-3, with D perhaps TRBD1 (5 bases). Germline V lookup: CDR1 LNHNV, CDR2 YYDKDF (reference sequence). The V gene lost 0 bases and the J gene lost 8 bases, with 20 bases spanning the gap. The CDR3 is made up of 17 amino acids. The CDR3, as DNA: TGTGCCACCAGCAGAGATCTTCTGCGCCAGGGACTCGACACCATATATTTT. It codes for CATSRDLLRQGLDTIYF.

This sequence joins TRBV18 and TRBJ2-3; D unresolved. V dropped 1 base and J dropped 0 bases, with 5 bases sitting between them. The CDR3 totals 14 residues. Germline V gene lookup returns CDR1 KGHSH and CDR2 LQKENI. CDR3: CASSPRASTDTQYF. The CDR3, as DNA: TGTGCCAGCTCACCACGCGCTAGCACAGATACGCAGTATTTT.

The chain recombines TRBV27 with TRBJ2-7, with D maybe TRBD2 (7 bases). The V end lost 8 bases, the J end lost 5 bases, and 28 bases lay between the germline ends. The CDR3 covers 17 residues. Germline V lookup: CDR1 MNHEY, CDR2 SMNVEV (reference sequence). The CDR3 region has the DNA TGTGCCAGCCTTTTTAAGGGGGGGCAACGGGAAGTGAACGAGCAGTACGTC. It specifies CASLFKGGQREVNEQYV.

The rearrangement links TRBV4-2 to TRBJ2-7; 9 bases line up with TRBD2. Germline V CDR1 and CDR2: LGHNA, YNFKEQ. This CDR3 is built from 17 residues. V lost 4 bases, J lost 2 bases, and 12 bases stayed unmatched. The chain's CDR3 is CASSPEALAGLPYEQYF. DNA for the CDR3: TGTGCCAGCAGCCCTGAGGCCCTAGCGGGACTACCCTACGAGCAGTACTTC.